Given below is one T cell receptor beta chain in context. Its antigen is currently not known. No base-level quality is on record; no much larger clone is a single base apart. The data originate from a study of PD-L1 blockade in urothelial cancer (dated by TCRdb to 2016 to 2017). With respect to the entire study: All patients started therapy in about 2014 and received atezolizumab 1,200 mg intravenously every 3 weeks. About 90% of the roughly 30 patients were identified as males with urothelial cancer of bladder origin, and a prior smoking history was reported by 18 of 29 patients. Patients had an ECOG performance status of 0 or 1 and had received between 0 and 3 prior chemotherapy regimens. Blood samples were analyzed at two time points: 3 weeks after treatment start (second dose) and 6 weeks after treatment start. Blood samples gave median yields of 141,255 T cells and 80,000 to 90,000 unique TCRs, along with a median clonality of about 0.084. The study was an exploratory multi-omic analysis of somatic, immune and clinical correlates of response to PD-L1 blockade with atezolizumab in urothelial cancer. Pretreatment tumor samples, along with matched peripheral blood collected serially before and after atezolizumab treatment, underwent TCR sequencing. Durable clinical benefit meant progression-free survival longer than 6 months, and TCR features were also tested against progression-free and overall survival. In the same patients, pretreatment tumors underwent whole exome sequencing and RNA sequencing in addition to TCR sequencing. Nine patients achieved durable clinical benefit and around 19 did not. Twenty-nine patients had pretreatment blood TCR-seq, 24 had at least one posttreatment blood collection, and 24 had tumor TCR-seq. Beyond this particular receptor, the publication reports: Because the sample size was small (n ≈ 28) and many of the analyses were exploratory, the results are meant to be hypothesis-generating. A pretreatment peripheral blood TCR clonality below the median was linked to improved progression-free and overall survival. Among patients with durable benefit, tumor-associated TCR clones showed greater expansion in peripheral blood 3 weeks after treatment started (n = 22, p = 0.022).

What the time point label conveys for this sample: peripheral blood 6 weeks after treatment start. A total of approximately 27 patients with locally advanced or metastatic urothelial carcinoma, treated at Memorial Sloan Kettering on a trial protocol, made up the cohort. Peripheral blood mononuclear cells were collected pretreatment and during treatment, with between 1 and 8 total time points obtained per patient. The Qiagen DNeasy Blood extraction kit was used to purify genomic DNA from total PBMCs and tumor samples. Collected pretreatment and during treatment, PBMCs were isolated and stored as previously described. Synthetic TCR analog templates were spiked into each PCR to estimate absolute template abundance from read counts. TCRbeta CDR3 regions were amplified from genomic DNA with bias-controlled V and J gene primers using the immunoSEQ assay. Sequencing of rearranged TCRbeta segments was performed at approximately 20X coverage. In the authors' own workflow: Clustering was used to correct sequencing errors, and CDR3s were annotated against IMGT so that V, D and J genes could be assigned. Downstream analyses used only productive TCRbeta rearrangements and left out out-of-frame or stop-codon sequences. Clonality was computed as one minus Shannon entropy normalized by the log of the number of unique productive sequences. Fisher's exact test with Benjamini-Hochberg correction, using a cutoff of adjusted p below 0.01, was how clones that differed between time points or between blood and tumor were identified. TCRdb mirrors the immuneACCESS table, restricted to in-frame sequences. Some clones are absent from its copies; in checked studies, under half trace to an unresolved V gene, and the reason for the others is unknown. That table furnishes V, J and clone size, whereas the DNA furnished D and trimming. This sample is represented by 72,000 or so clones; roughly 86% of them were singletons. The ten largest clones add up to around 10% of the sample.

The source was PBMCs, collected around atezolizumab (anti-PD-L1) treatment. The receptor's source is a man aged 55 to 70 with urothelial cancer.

The bases read TGTGCCAGCTCACGGGACAGGACTTATCAGCCCCAGCATTTT. Translated, it gives CASSRDRTYQPQHF. Recombination joined TRBV18 with TRBJ1-5; the central 8 bases match TRBD1. V is trimmed back by 4 bases and J by 5 bases, and the junction contains 4 bases that no gene match accounts for. Per the germline V gene, KGHSH is the CDR1 and LQKENI is the CDR2. The CDR3 covers 14 residues, taking in both the cysteine and the phenylalanine. The CDR3 DNA has 42 bases and is translated from base 1.